These 32 T cell receptor beta chains share one sample of origin, sequenced in a study of T cells in Graves' hyperthyroidism and ophthalmopathy. Amplification targeted TCR beta CDR3 regions from RNA transcripts. First-round RT-PCR targeting the TCR CDR3 was performed with the HTBI primer set. A single record per CDR3 protein comes from TCRdb applying MiXCR to the multiplex PCR reads. The sample consists of approximately 590,000 distinct CDR3 sequences, 35% to 55% of them appearing once. Input material: peripheral blood or thyroid tissue (not recorded which). Every receptor here comes from a woman younger than 30 with Graves' hyperthyroidism.

This clonotype was recorded many times. The chain has TRBV7-6 and TRBJ2-6, with a tentative D call TRBD1 (5 bases). The germline V gene encodes CDR1 SGHVS and CDR2 FNYEAQ. V dropped 1 base and J dropped 2 bases, with 9 bases sitting between them. This CDR3 region has 16 residues. The CDR3: CASSLVEGAGANVLTF. The CDR3 DNA sequence: TGTGCCAGCAGCTTAGTGGAAGGGGCTGGGGCCAACGTCCTGACTTTC.

The chain carries TRBV7-2 and TRBJ1-4; D remains ambiguous. The CDR3 contains 16 residues. Germline V lookup: CDR1 SGHTA, CDR2 FQGNSA. The V end lost 4 bases, the J end lost 0 bases, and 12 bases lay between the germline ends. The CDR3 DNA is TGTGCCAGCAGCTCCGGAACGCGGACAACTAATGAAAAACTGTTTTTT. Its translation: CASSSGTRTTNEKLFF.

A note on this clonotype: Being one base from a much bigger clone, this may be a read error. This chain connects TRBV10-3 to TRBJ1-5, with D unresolved. The germline gives CDR1 ENHRY, CDR2 SYGVKD. The V and J ends lost 5 bases and 2 bases respectively, with 10 bases between them. CDR3 length equals 14 residues. The CDR3 protein is CAISSVRRNQPQHF. CDR3 bases: TGTGCCATCAGTTCCGTACGGCGCAATCAGCCCCAGCATTTT.

This chain connects TRBV6-5 to TRBJ1-4; D might be TRBD1 (6 bases). There are 13 residues in the CDR3. In germline, CDR1 is MNHEY, CDR2 SVGAGI. V lost 4 bases and J 8 bases, leaving 11 bases between the germline ends. This CDR3 is CASSFSGGEKLFF. CDR3 sequence (DNA): TGTGCCAGCAGTTTTTCGGGGGGCGAAAAACTGTTTTTT.

CDR3 nucleotides: TGTGCCAGCAGCTTTGGGACCATCTCTGGAAACACCATATATTTT. Translating gives CASSFGTISGNTIYF. The V gene is TRBV11-2, the J gene TRBJ1-3; D possibly corresponds to TRBD1 (5 bases). V was trimmed by 3 bases and J by 0 bases, leaving 9 bases between them. CDR1 and CDR2 from the germline V gene are SGHAT and FQNNGV. The CDR3 covers 15 residues. The entire variable domain, with the rest obtained from reference TRBV11-2 and TRBJ1-3, is as follows: EAGVAQSPRYKIIEKRQSVAFWCNPISGHATLYWYQQILGQGPKLLIQFQNNGVVDDSQLPKDRFSAERLKGVDSTLKIQPAKLEDSAVYLCASSFGTISGNTIYFGEGSWLTVV.

In its sample, this clonotype was seen many times. J is TRBJ2-5 and V is TRBV7-8, with unresolved D. Trimming stripped 5 bases from V and 5 bases from J, with 12 bases between. CDR1 is SGHVS, CDR2 FQNEAQ, per germline. The CDR3 consists of 13 residues. The CDR3 bases are TGTGCCAGCAGCCAGCAGGACGTGGAGACCCAGTACTTC. Translation gives CASSQQDVETQYF.

In this sample, this clonotype turned up many times. The rearrangement uses TRBV7-9 and TRBJ2-7, with 9 bases matching TRBD2. Germline trimming cut 1 base from V and 1 base from J; bases unmatched to any gene: 2. The CDR3 sequence is 15 residues long. Germline V CDR1 and CDR2: SEHNR, FQNEAQ (reference sequence). The chain's CDR3 is CASSLGTSESYEQYF. DNA of the CDR3: TGTGCCAGCAGCTTAGGGACTAGCGAGTCCTACGAGCAGTACTTC. The variable domain in full, with the rest retrieved from reference TRBV7-9 and TRBJ2-7, is DTGVSQNPRHKITKRGQNVTFRCDPISEHNRLYWYRQTLGQGPEFLTYFQNEAQLEKSRLLSDRFSAERPKGSFSTLEIQRTEQGDSAMYLCASSLGTSESYEQYFGPGTRLTVT.

This chain uses TRBV29-1 with TRBJ1-1, with 7 bases identical to TRBD1. The J segment lost 7 bases and the V segment lost 7 bases, leaving 15 bases of the junction unmatched. This CDR3 has 14 residues. The germline V gene encodes CDR1 SQVTM and CDR2 ANQGSEA. In nucleotides, the CDR3 is TGCAGCGCCCGATCAGACTTGACAGGGCGTGAAGCTTTCTTT. Translated, it gives CSARSDLTGREAFF.

This clonotype was counted only a few times. The genes are TRBV7-9 and TRBJ1-6; TRBD1 matches 7 bases. Germline assignment: CDR1 SEHNR and CDR2 FQNEAQ (reference sequence). The trim removed 5 bases at V and 9 bases at J, leaving 10 bases unmatched. This CDR3 comprises 15 residues. The CDR3 spells CASSRIQGDLSPLHF. DNA of the CDR3: TGTGCCAGCAGCCGAATCCAGGGGGATCTTTCACCCCTCCACTTT.

The genes are TRBV4-3 and TRBJ1-3; D is unresolved. Germline assignment: CDR1 LGHNA and CDR2 YSLEER. The CDR3 totals 15 residues. Trimming stripped 2 bases from V and 2 bases from J, with 10 bases between. CDR3 DNA sequence: TGCGCCAGCAGCCAACCAGGAGGAGCTGGAAACACCATATATTTT. This codes for CASSQPGGAGNTIYF.

CDR3 sequence (DNA): TGCAGCGTTCGAAGCACAGGGGTCTACGAGCAGTACTTC. It codes for CSVRSTGVYEQYF. The rearrangement links TRBV29-1 to TRBJ2-7; 7 positions match TRBD1. This CDR3 region has 13 residues. The J segment lost 3 bases and the V segment lost 5 bases, leaving 7 bases of the junction unmatched. Per germline, CDR1 SQVTM and CDR2 ANQGSEA.

The chain couples TRBV2 to TRBJ2-2; D is possibly TRBD1 (5 bases). Trimming took 2 bases from V and 13 from J, leaving 14 bases between them. The CDR3 has 13 amino acids. CDR1 is SNHLY and CDR2 is FYNNEI in the germline V gene. DNA for the CDR3: TGTGCCAGCAGTGAAAGGGGCGGCGTTACGCTGTTTTTT. It translates to CASSERGGVTLFF. The full variable domain, completed using reference TRBV2 and TRBJ2-2, is EPEVTQTPSHQVTQMGQEVILRCVPISNHLYFYWYRQILGQKVEFLVSFYNNEISEKSEIFDDQFSVERPDGSNFTLKIRSTKLEDSAMYFCASSERGGVTLFFGEGSRLTVL.

To note about this clonotype: A much larger clone differs from this one at a single base, so this may be a read error. J is TRBJ1-4 and V is TRBV5-2. TRBV5-2 is labeled a pseudogene. The CDR3 sequence is 14 residues long. The CDR3 sequence: CASNSLATNEKLFF. In DNA, the CDR3 is TGTGCCAGCAACTCACTTGCAACTAATGAAAAACTGTTTTTT.

This clonotype has more than one count but fewer than ten. The V and J genes are TRBV15 and TRBJ1-5; D call uncertain. In germline, CDR1 is LNHNV, CDR2 YYDKDF (reference sequence). The CDR3 contains 16 residues. Trimming pared 6 bases from V and 0 bases from J, leaving 15 bases between. CDR3 residues: CATSPGLYNSNQPQHF. For the CDR3, the DNA is TGTGCCACCAGTCCTGGTTTGTATAATAGCAATCAGCCCCAGCATTTT.

In this sample, this clonotype turned up a few times. The gene calls are TRBV19 and TRBJ1-1; maybe TRBD1 (5 bases). CDR1 and CDR2 from the germline V gene are LNHDA and SQIVND (reference sequence). This CDR3 contains 14 residues. The V gene lost 3 bases and the J gene lost 6 bases, with 14 bases spanning the gap. CDR3 residues: CASSIGTQVPEAFF. The CDR3 DNA reads as TGTGCCAGTAGTATTGGGACCCAGGTCCCTGAAGCTTTCTTT.

This clonotype was detected ten times or more. The chain has TRBV2 and TRBJ1-1; tentatively, D is TRBD1 (5 bases). The V gene's germline CDR1 is SNHLY and CDR2 FYNNEI. Between the trimmed V and J ends, which lost 5 bases and 6 bases, there was a span of 16 bases. The CDR3 length is 14 residues. For the CDR3, the DNA is TGTGCCAGCAGTCCGGGGCGGAGGGACCCTGAAGCTTTCTTT. Translated: CASSPGRRDPEAFF. Full variable domain (rest looked up from reference TRBV2 and TRBJ1-1): EPEVTQTPSHQVTQMGQEVILRCVPISNHLYFYWYRQILGQKVEFLVSFYNNEISEKSEIFDDQFSVERPDGSNFTLKIRSTKLEDSAMYFCASSPGRRDPEAFFGQGTRLTVV.

V usage is TRBV5-1 and J usage is TRBJ2-5; D might be TRBD1 (6 bases). In germline, CDR1 is SGHRS, CDR2 YFSETQ. This CDR3 is built from 13 residues. The V and J ends lost 5 bases and 5 bases respectively, with 13 bases between them. The CDR3 reads CASRTGPGETQYF. The CDR3 bases are TGCGCCAGCAGAACAGGGCCGGGGGAGACCCAGTACTTC.

This chain joins TRBV11-1 and TRBJ2-7; 7 nucleotides align to TRBD1. From germline, CDR1 is SGHAT and CDR2 FQDESV (reference sequence). Trimming removed 5 bases from V and 3 bases from J; junction bases left unmatched: 13. The CDR3 extends over 16 amino acids. CDR3 nucleotide sequence: TGTGCCAGCAGCCGACGACAGGGCGGATTCATCTACGAGCAGTACTTC. It codes for CASSRRQGGFIYEQYF.

In its sample, this clonotype was seen many times. The gene calls are TRBV29-1 and TRBJ1-1, with D maybe TRBD1 (5 bases). The ends were cut back, 7 bases at V and 4 bases at J, with 16 bases in the middle. The CDR3 spans 13 residues. Germline V gives CDR1 SQVTM, CDR2 ANQGSEA. DNA for the CDR3: TGCAGCGCAGATGTGGGGAGGGGCACTGAAGCTTTCTTT. It specifies CSADVGRGTEAFF.

This clonotype was seen a handful of times. The chain uses TRBV19 and TRBJ2-7, with D perhaps matching TRBD2 (5 bases). The CDR3 has 15 amino acids. The V end lost 3 bases, the J end lost 3 bases, and 15 bases lay between the germline ends. Germline CDR1 is LNHDA and CDR2 is SQIVND (reference sequence). The CDR3 DNA sequence: TGTGCCAGTAGTATCACATCTAGCTCAAACTACGAGCAGTACTTC. This codes for CASSITSSSNYEQYF.

This clonotype was detected a few times. The chain links TRBV20-1 to TRBJ2-7; D ambiguous. Trimming removed 0 bases at V and 7 bases at J, with 22 bases between. The germline V gene has CDR1 DFQATT and CDR2 SNEGSKA (reference sequence). The CDR3 extends over 16 amino acids. The CDR3 sequence is CSARDFALFRRGEQYF. The CDR3 nucleotides read TGCAGTGCTAGAGATTTTGCTTTGTTTCGGCGTGGGGAGCAGTACTTC.

V is TRBV7-2 and J is TRBJ1-2, with 7 bases aligning to TRBD1. Germline-derived CDR1 and CDR2 are SGHTA and FQGNSA. CDR3 length: 15 amino acids. The ends lost 3 bases at V and 6 bases at J; junction bases unmatched: 10. The CDR3, as DNA: TGTGCCAGCAGCTTCACCGGGACAGCCCGCGATGGCTACACCTTC. It specifies CASSFTGTARDGYTF.

The rearrangement uses TRBV7-2 and TRBJ2-5; possibly TRBD1 for D (6 bases). Trimming took off 6 bases at V and 2 bases at J, with 16 bases between the two ends. Looked up from germline, CDR1 is SGHTA and CDR2 is FQGNSA. CDR3 length equals 15 residues. This chain's CDR3 is CASSLSTGSQETQYF. CDR3 DNA sequence: TGTGCCAGCAGTTTATCGACAGGCAGTCAAGAGACCCAGTACTTC.

The DNA for the CDR3 is TGTGCCAGCAGCTCCGTGGTATCAACTAATGAAAAACTGTTTTTT. Protein sequence: CASSSVVSTNEKLFF. The V gene is TRBV7-8, the J gene TRBJ1-4; D is unresolved. Trimming took off 4 bases at V and 0 bases at J, with 9 bases between the two ends. CDR1 and CDR2 (germline): SGHVS, FQNEAQ. The CDR3 is 15 amino acids.

The chain employs TRBV7-9 and TRBJ1-4; D unclear. The CDR3 is 15 amino acids. Germline V gene lookup returns CDR1 SEHNR and CDR2 FQNEAQ (reference sequence). Trimming shortened V by 5 bases and J by 3 bases, and 13 bases separated the two germline ends. CDR3 sequence: CASSRMGYANEKLFF. CDR3 nucleotides: TGTGCCAGCAGCCGGATGGGGTATGCTAATGAAAAACTGTTTTTT. Together with reference TRBV7-9 and TRBJ1-4, the CDR3 gives the full variable domain: DTGVSQNPRHKITKRGQNVTFRCDPISEHNRLYWYRQTLGQGPEFLTYFQNEAQLEKSRLLSDRFSAERPKGSFSTLEIQRTEQGDSAMYLCASSRMGYANEKLFFGSGTQLSVL.

The chain recombines TRBV24-1 with TRBJ2-5; TRBD2 agrees at 11 bases. The J call is in doubt because the DNA end fits TRBJ2-1 better. The CDR3 has 15 amino acids. Germline V gene data show CDR1 as KGHDR and CDR2 as SFDVKD. The CDR3 protein is CATSDLLTSGSQQFF. Here the CDR3 DNA reads TGTGCCACCAGTGATTTGCTCACTAGCGGGAGTCAGCAGTTCTTC.

This rearrangement joins TRBV20-1 to TRBJ2-7; TRBD1 aligns across 9 bases. The V gene's germline CDR1 is DFQATT and CDR2 SNEGSKA (reference sequence). The CDR3 loop spans 17 amino acids. Germline trimming cut 0 bases from V and 4 bases from J; bases unmatched to any gene: 13. CDR3: CSARDSSGTGSRYEQYF. CDR3 DNA: TGCAGTGCTAGAGACAGTTCCGGGACAGGGAGCCGTTACGAGCAGTACTTC.

This clonotype was counted many times. The chain employs TRBV11-3 and TRBJ1-4; perhaps TRBD1 as D (6 bases). The CDR3 runs 12 residues. V dropped 4 bases and J dropped 10 bases, with 10 bases sitting between them. In germline, CDR1 is SGHNT, CDR2 YENEEA. CDR3 coding DNA: TGTGCCAGCAGCTACAGGGACGGAAAACTGTTTTTT. Its protein is CASSYRDGKLFF.

J is TRBJ1-2 and V is TRBV6-5, with 10 positions matching TRBD1. With V trimmed by 3 bases and J by 8 bases, 3 bases remained unmatched. From germline, CDR1 is MNHEY and CDR2 SVGAGI. There are 13 residues in the CDR3. The CDR3 bases are TGTGCCAGCAGTTATTCGACAGGGGGCGGCTACACCTTC. Its translation is CASSYSTGGGYTF.

This chain links TRBV29-1 with TRBJ1-2; D might be TRBD1 (6 bases). Germline lookup yields CDR1 SQVTM and CDR2 ANQGSEA. V was pared by 6 bases and J by 5 bases, with 10 bases between. CDR3 length: 11 residues. The CDR3 spells CSVVTGYGYTF. CDR3 DNA sequence: TGCAGCGTAGTGACAGGTTATGGCTACACCTTC.

The chain links TRBV10-3 to TRBJ2-7, with D uncertain. In germline, CDR1 is ENHRY, CDR2 SYGVKD. The V end was cut by 10 bases, the J end by 3 bases, with 16 bases between. The CDR3 sequence is 13 residues long. This CDR3 reads CASTNSGSYEQYF. In nucleotides, the CDR3 is TGTGCCAGCACCAACTCAGGCAGCTACGAGCAGTACTTC.

V is TRBV15 and J is TRBJ1-2; no definite D call. V was cut by 6 bases and J by 4 bases, with 12 bases left in between. Germline assignment: CDR1 LNHNV and CDR2 YYDKDF (reference sequence). The CDR3 is 13 residues long. The CDR3: CATSHTATYGYTF. In DNA form, the CDR3 reads TGTGCCACCAGTCACACAGCTACCTATGGCTACACCTTC.